A selection of T cell receptor beta chains follows, all from one sample in a study of blood T cell repertoires in COVID-19. TCRdb's copy holds only in-frame clones and misses some; the assay was immunoSEQ multiplex PCR. The repertoire has approximately 450,000 clones, 75% to 90% of them found once; the top ten carry 0.9% to 1.2%. Material: PBMCs or T cells enriched from blood (not recorded which). These receptors originate from a man aged 25 to 40 who had recovered from COVID-19. The CDR3 runs from the conserved cysteine through the conserved F or W.

cdr3_aa	v_call	j_call
CASGGRRRNEQYF	TRBV4-1	TRBJ2-7
CASSREGGHLGANVLTF	TRBV3-1/TRBV3-2	TRBJ2-6
CATSRKTGWQPEETQYF	TRBV15	TRBJ2-5
CASSRGYGYTF	TRBV7-9	TRBJ1-2
CSVEGVYGTEAFF	TRBV29-1	TRBJ1-1
CASSLSQGSGEKLFF	TRBV28	TRBJ1-4
CASSGRVFNGYTF	TRBV25-1	TRBJ1-2
CASSVGTLGGGQPQHF	TRBV27	TRBJ1-5
CASSYGVGVHYGYTF	TRBV6-5	TRBJ1-2
CASSSTSGPFASTDTQYF	TRBV27	TRBJ2-3
CAIAGVSNQPQHF	TRBV10-3	TRBJ1-5
CSFRDYRYEQYF	TRBV29-1	TRBJ2-7
CASSTGTGSTEAFF	TRBV7-3	TRBJ1-1
CASSRLAGGTDTQYF	TRBV28	TRBJ2-3
CASSNPYRDRGYTF	TRBV19	TRBJ1-2
CASSLPGAETQYF	TRBV7-2	TRBJ2-5
CASSLRLAGPQGEQYF	TRBV6-6	TRBJ2-7
CASSLEGDEQYF	TRBV5-1	TRBJ2-7
CASRLAGAREQFF	TRBV27	TRBJ2-1
CASSVGETQYF	TRBV28	TRBJ2-5
CASSDRDPGYEQYF	TRBV18	TRBJ2-7
CASRRTGTVAGELFF	TRBV14	TRBJ2-2
CASSSTSGRAGNIQYF	TRBV27	TRBJ2-4
CASSPRDRDTYEQYF	TRBV4-1	TRBJ2-7
CASSDIRLLWSTEAFF	TRBV6-1	TRBJ1-1
CAWSVSRVSGANVLTF	TRBV30	TRBJ2-6
CASRQQVTEAFF	TRBV2	TRBJ1-1
CASGLDRAQPQHF	TRBV6-9	TRBJ1-5
CSVQGDREKLFF	TRBV29-1	TRBJ1-4